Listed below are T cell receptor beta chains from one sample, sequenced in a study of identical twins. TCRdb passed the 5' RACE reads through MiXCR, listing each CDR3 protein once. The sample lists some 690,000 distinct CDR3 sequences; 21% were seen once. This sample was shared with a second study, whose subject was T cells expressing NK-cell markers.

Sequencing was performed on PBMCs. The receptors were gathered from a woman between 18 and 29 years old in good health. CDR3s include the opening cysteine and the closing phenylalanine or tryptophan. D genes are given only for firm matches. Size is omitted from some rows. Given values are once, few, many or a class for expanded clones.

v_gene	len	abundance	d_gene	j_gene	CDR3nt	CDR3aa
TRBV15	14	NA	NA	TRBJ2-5	TGTGCCACCCGGGGAACCCTCGGGGCAGTGAACCAGTACTTC	CATRGTLGAVNQYF
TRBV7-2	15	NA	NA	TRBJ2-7	TGTGCCAGCAGCTTAGGGGGTGGGAACTCCTACGAGCAGTACTTC	CASSLGGGNSYEQYF
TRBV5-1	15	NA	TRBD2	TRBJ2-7	TGCGCCAGCAGCTTCCCTAGCGGGGGACTGGACGAGCAGTACTTC	CASSFPSGGLDEQYF
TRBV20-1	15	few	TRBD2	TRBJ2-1	TGCAGTGCTAGCCACACCCGGACTAGCGGCAATGAGCAGTTCTTC	CSASHTRTSGNEQFF
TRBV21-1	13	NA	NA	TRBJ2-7	TGTGCCAGCAGCGGGGGGACAGGGTCCGAGCAGTACTTC	CASSGGTGSEQYF
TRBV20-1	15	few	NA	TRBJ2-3	TGCAGTGCTAGGGCGGGGGCGATGGGGAAAGATACGCAGTATTTT	CSARAGAMGKDTQYF
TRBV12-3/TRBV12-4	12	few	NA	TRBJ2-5	TGTGCCAGCATTATAGCGCGAGAGACCCAGTACTTC	CASIIARETQYF
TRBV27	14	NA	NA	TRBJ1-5	TGTGCCAGCAGACCCGTTGCGGGGACTCAGCCCCAGCATTTT	CASRPVAGTQPQHF
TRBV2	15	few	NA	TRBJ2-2	TGTGCCAGCAGTGTCCGTCAAGGGTTCACCGGGGAGCTGTTTTTT	CASSVRQGFTGELFF
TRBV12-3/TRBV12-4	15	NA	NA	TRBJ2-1	TGTGCCAGCAGCCATCTTGCGGGGTTGAAGGATGAGCAGTTCTTC	CASSHLAGLKDEQFF
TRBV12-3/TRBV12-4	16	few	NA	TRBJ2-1	TGTGCCAGCAGTTTCCGTAGTCGGAGGCCCCAGGATGAGCAGTTCTTC	CASSFRSRRPQDEQFF
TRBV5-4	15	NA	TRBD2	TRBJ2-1	TGTGCCAGCAGCTTGTATAGCGGGGGAGGGGGTGAGCAGTTCTTC	CASSLYSGGGGEQFF
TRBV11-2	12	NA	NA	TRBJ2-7	TGTGCCAGCAGCAACGAACTCCACGAGCAGTACTTC	CASSNELHEQYF
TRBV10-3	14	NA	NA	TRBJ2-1	TGTGCCATCAGTGAGTCGACTAGGGGGTATGAGCAGTTCTTC	CAISESTRGYEQFF
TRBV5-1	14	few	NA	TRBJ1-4	TGCGCCAGCGCAGGAGGGAGGGCCGGTGAAAAACTGTTTTTT	CASAGGRAGEKLFF
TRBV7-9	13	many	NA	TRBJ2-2	TGTGCCAGCACCCTCGCGGGGATTGCGGAGCTGTTTTTT	CASTLAGIAELFF
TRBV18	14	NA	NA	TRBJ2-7	TGTGCCAGCTCACCACCCTCGTCAGGGGACGAGCAGTACTTC	CASSPPSSGDEQYF
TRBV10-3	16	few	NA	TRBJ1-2	TGTGCCATCAGTACCGGACAGTTATTACTAAACTATGGCTACACCTTC	CAISTGQLLLNYGYTF
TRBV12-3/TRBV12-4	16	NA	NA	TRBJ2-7	TGTGCCAGCAGTTTATCGGGGGCGGGAGCCTCCTACGAGCAGTACTTC	CASSLSGAGASYEQYF
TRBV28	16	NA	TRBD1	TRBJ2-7	TGTGCCAGCAGTTCTACCGGACAGGGGCGGACCTACGAGCAGTACTTC	CASSSTGQGRTYEQYF
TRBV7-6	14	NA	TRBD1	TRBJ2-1	TGTGCCAGCAGCTTTGATCAGGGGGTCTATGAGCAGTTCTTC	CASSFDQGVYEQFF
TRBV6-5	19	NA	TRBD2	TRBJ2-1	TGTGCCAGCAGTTACTCTAGTCCGGCGAGCGGGGGGGCCAAGAATGAGCAGTTCTTC	CASSYSSPASGGAKNEQFF
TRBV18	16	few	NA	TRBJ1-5	TGTGCCAGCTCACCACCGAGTACCGGGGGCCGACAGCCCCAGCATTTT	CASSPPSTGGRQPQHF
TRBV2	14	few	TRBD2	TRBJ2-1	TGTGCCAGCCACCTAGCGGGGGGTTACAATGAGCAGTTCTTC	CASHLAGGYNEQFF